This T cell receptor beta chain was profiled in a study of T cell changes during pregnancy in multiple sclerosis. This CDR3 is 15 amino acids long. Trimming removed 6 bases at V and 2 bases at J, with 17 bases between. CDR1 MNHEY and CDR2 SMNVEV come from the germline V gene (reference sequence). Repertoires were generated with immunoSEQ multiplex PCR, while TCRdb's copy carries only in-frame clones and drops some. The table lists roughly 25,000 clones, around nine tenths of them singletons. This sample comprised CD8+ T cells from peripheral blood mononuclear cells, obtained in the first trimester of pregnancy. The origin of this receptor is a female donor in good health, enrolled as a control in a pregnancy study. The chain carries TRBV27 and TRBJ2-7; D may be TRBD1 (5 bases). The chain's CDR3 is CASRPPKGLPYEQYF. The DNA for the CDR3 is TGTGCCAGCAGACCCCCCAAGGGGCTACCCTACGAGCAGTACTTC.